The 28 T cell receptor beta chains below all came from one sample that was sequenced in a study of a mutant IDH1 vaccine in newly diagnosed glioma. Time point of the sample: week 11, during vaccination. Every vaccination contained 300 ug of the mutant IDH1 20-mer peptide and was paired with topical imiquimod. Repertoires were generated with immunoSEQ multiplex PCR, while TCRdb's copy carries only in-frame clones and drops some. The data contain under 40,000 clones, around four fifths of them singletons. Their target antigens are unknown. Here the sequenced sample was PBMCs, taken from a glioma patient whose treatment included an IDH1 peptide vaccine. The source of these receptors is a man aged 30 to 39 with glioma.

This clone appeared once. The chain uses TRBV6-1 and TRBJ1-1, with a weak D call TRBD1 (5 bases). Trimming stripped 2 bases from V and 7 bases from J, with 20 bases between. Germline loops: CDR1 MNHNS, CDR2 SASEGT. The CDR3 extends over 16 amino acids. The CDR3 DNA follows: TGTGCCAGCAGTGAAAGGGCAGGGCGAGTATTCAGTGAAGCTTTCTTT. It codes for CASSERAGRVFSEAFF.

V usage is TRBV6-4 and J usage is TRBJ1-1; D gene unclear. Per the germline V gene, CDR1 is MRHNA and CDR2 is SNTAGT. The CDR3 has 13 residues. V lost 4 bases and J 0 bases, leaving 6 bases between the germline ends. CDR3 sequence (DNA): TGTGCCAGCAGTGCAGATATGAACACTGAAGCTTTCTTT. Its protein product is CASSADMNTEAFF.

The genes are TRBV5-4 and TRBJ1-1; a possible D gene is TRBD1 (6 bases). The germline V gene encodes CDR1 SGHNT and CDR2 YYREEE (reference sequence). V was clipped by 4 bases and J by 4 bases, with 11 bases between them. The CDR3 is made up of 13 amino acids. The CDR3 here is CASSSNRVTEAFF. The CDR3 DNA sequence: TGTGCCAGCAGCAGCAACAGGGTCACTGAAGCTTTCTTT.

The chain recombines TRBV4-3 with TRBJ2-3; D might be TRBD1 or TRBD2, each matching 5 bases. Germline V gene sequence: CDR1 LGHNA, CDR2 YSLEER. The V and J ends lost 5 bases and 1 base respectively, with 10 bases between them. The CDR3 is 14 amino acids. The DNA of the CDR3 is TGCGCCAGCAGCACACGGGACGGCACAGATACGCAGTATTTT. Protein product: CASSTRDGTDTQYF.

The genes are TRBV29-1 and TRBJ2-7, with unresolved D. Trimming shortened V by 4 bases and J by 2 bases, and 15 bases separated the two germline ends. Per germline, CDR1 SQVTM and CDR2 ANQGSEA. This CDR3 comprises 14 residues. The CDR3 protein is CSVAPGPIPYEQYF. CDR3 sequence (DNA): TGCAGCGTTGCGCCGGGCCCCATCCCCTACGAGCAGTACTTC.

The J gene is TRBJ1-3, the V gene TRBV2; D unclear. This CDR3 has 13 amino acids. Trimming removed 8 bases from V and 0 bases from J, with 8 bases in between. Germline V gene lookup returns CDR1 SNHLY and CDR2 FYNNEI. This CDR3 reads CASEMFSGNTIYF. The DNA of the CDR3 is TGTGCCAGCGAAATGTTCTCTGGAAACACCATATATTTT.

The CDR3 coding sequence is TGTGCCTGGAACGCGGGACTAGCGGGAGGTACTAGCACAGATACGCAGTATTTT. It is translated as CAWNAGLAGGTSTDTQYF. The genes are TRBV30 and TRBJ2-3, with 15 bases aligning to TRBD2. The trim removed 4 bases at V and 0 bases at J, leaving 8 bases unmatched. The CDR3 contains 18 residues. Germline lookup yields CDR1 GTSNPN and CDR2 SVGIG (reference sequence).

The table lists this clone with a few counts. The chain joins TRBV7-9 to TRBJ2-1; 12 nucleotides align to TRBD2. V was pared by 4 bases and J by 8 bases, with 6 bases of the junction left unmatched. The CDR3 consists of 15 residues. Germline V gives CDR1 SEHNR, CDR2 FQNEAQ (reference sequence). CDR3 DNA sequence: TGTGCCAGCAGCTACCTAGCGGGAGGGTTCGATGAGCAGTTCTTC. It is translated as CASSYLAGGFDEQFF. The full variable domain, in which reference TRBV7-9 and TRBJ2-1 provide the parts outside the CDR3, is DTGVSQNPRHKITKRGQNVTFRCDPISEHNRLYWYRQTLGQGPEFLTYFQNEAQLEKSRLLSDRFSAERPKGSFSTLEIQRTEQGDSAMYLCASSYLAGGFDEQFFGPGTRLTVL.

The CDR3 region is CASSLVASGGTSRTGELFF. The DNA of the CDR3 is TGTGCCAGCAGCTTAGTGGCTAGCGGGGGGACCTCCCGCACCGGGGAGCTGTTTTTT. The chain carries TRBV7-2 and TRBJ2-2; 11 bases agree with TRBD2. The germline V gene has CDR1 SGHTA and CDR2 FQGNSA. The trim removed 1 base at V and 4 bases at J, leaving 11 bases unmatched. The CDR3 is 19 amino acids.

The chain uses TRBV30 and TRBJ1-2; D is undetermined. The V end was cut by 4 bases, the J end by 6 bases, with 15 bases between. Per germline, CDR1 GTSNPN and CDR2 SVGIG (reference sequence). This CDR3 region has 13 residues. The CDR3 sequence: CAWTRTDGDGYTF. CDR3 coding DNA: TGTGCCTGGACACGGACGGATGGGGATGGCTACACCTTC. The full variable domain, in which reference TRBV30 and TRBJ1-2 provide the parts outside the CDR3, is SQTIHQWPATLVQPVGSPLSLECTVEGTSNPNLYWYRQAAGRGLQLLFYSVGIGQISSEVPQNLSASRPQDRQFILSSKKLLLSDSGFYLCAWTRTDGDGYTFGSGTRLTVV.

The rearrangement joins TRBV9 to TRBJ2-6; the D is unclear. Germline V CDR1 and CDR2: SGDLS, YYNGEE. Trimming pared 3 bases from V and 0 bases from J, leaving 10 bases between. This CDR3 comprises 16 residues. For the CDR3, the DNA is TGTGCCAGCAGCGCCACACAAAGCTCTGGGGCCAACGTCCTGACTTTC. Its translation: CASSATQSSGANVLTF.

This clone has only a few counts. The CDR3 DNA sequence: TGTGCCAGCAGTGAAGGGCAGGGTTACACTGAAGCTTTCTTT. It is translated as CASSEGQGYTEAFF. The genes are TRBV2 and TRBJ1-1; TRBD1 might be the D (5 bases). The V gene lost 1 base and the J gene lost 3 bases, with 9 bases spanning the gap. From germline, CDR1 is SNHLY and CDR2 FYNNEI. The CDR3 is 14 residues long.

This clone came up a few times. The genes are TRBV29-1 and TRBJ2-3; 7 positions match TRBD1. With 3 bases clipped from V and 4 bases from J, the junction kept 1 base outside the gene matches. Per the germline V gene, CDR1 is SQVTM and CDR2 is ANQGSEA. The CDR3 loop spans 12 amino acids. The CDR3 nucleotides read TGCAGCGTTGACCAGGGGGCAGATACGCAGTATTTT. Protein sequence: CSVDQGADTQYF.

V and J are TRBV29-1 and TRBJ2-1; 7 bases agree with TRBD1. The length of the CDR3 is 15 residues. V lost 5 bases, J lost 6 bases, and 13 bases stayed unmatched. Germline CDR1 is SQVTM and CDR2 is ANQGSEA. The chain's CDR3 is CSVPRTGPLSNEQFF. The CDR3 DNA follows: TGCAGCGTTCCCCGGACAGGACCCCTTTCCAATGAGCAGTTCTTC.

This chain uses TRBV7-9 with TRBJ2-7, with D possibly TRBD1 on 5 matching bases. The length of the CDR3 is 15 residues. CDR1 is SEHNR and CDR2 is FQNEAQ in the germline V gene (reference sequence). V lost 4 bases to trimming and J lost 5 bases, with 18 bases between them. In nucleotides, the CDR3 is TGTGCCAGCAGCTCTGTAGGGGAAACTAACGACGAGCAGTACTTC. Encoded protein: CASSSVGETNDEQYF.

This rearrangement joins TRBV29-1 to TRBJ2-7; D remains unclear. This CDR3 has 13 amino acids. The germline CDR1 and CDR2 sequences are SQVTM and ANQGSEA. V lost 4 bases and J lost 0, with 10 bases in between. The CDR3: CSVGSASSYEQYF. The CDR3 DNA reads TGCAGCGTTGGGTCTGCGAGCTCCTACGAGCAGTACTTC.

The chain couples TRBV4-1 to TRBJ1-1; the match to TRBD1 covers 9 bases. V shed 0 bases and J 7 bases; nucleotides not matched to a gene: 12. The germline V gene encodes CDR1 MGHRA and CDR2 YSYEKL. This CDR3 comprises 17 residues. The CDR3 loop is CASSQDNGGQGVFEAFF. The CDR3, as DNA: TGCGCCAGCAGCCAAGATAATGGGGGACAGGGAGTATTTGAAGCTTTCTTT.

The rearrangement uses TRBV19 and TRBJ2-7, with 9 bases fitting TRBD2. The V and J ends lost 0 bases and 1 base, in that order; junction bases with no gene match: 4. The CDR3 is 16 amino acids. Germline V gene sequence: CDR1 LNHDA, CDR2 SQIVND (reference sequence). DNA for the CDR3: TGTGCCAGTAGTATAGATGGAGCGGGGGGTTCCTACGAGCAGTACTTC. Translating it yields CASSIDGAGGSYEQYF.

This clone came up a few times. This chain connects TRBV4-3 to TRBJ1-1, with a tentative D call TRBD1 (5 bases). Deletions cut 0 bases from V and 6 bases from J, with 8 bases between. CDR1 and CDR2 (germline): LGHNA, YSLEER. The CDR3 spans 13 residues. CDR3 nucleotide sequence: TGCGCCAGCAGCCAAGATACCAGGGCTGAAGCTTTCTTT. The encoded protein is CASSQDTRAEAFF.

The chain is built from TRBV27 and TRBJ1-2; D might be TRBD1 (5 bases). Germline CDR1 reads MNHEY; CDR2 reads SMNVEV (reference sequence). V was cut by 5 bases and J by 4 bases, with 11 bases left in between. CDR3 length: 13 amino acids. The CDR3 DNA reads TGTGCCAGCAGTCCATATAGGGGCTATGGCTACACCTTC. This sequence encodes CASSPYRGYGYTF.

The table lists this clone with a count of one. The rearrangement links TRBV6-5 to TRBJ2-7; D is uncertain. This CDR3 has 14 amino acids. V gave up 6 bases and J gave up 2 bases, with 14 bases separating them. Germline V gene lookup returns CDR1 MNHEY and CDR2 SVGAGI. The CDR3 coding sequence is TGTGCCAGCAGCCTGCGCGCCGGTCCCTACGAGCAGTACTTC. Protein sequence: CASSLRAGPYEQYF.

The chain recombines TRBV4-3 with TRBJ1-6, with D maybe TRBD1 (5 bases). Trimming took off 1 base at V and 10 bases at J, with 14 bases between the two ends. CDR1 and CDR2 (germline): LGHNA, YSLEER. The CDR3 covers 15 residues. The CDR3 sequence: CASSQGRGAGSPLHF. The CDR3 nucleotides read TGCGCCAGCAGCCAAGGGCGGGGAGCAGGGTCACCCCTCCACTTT.

This sequence joins TRBV5-5 and TRBJ2-5; TRBD1 aligns across 9 bases. Trimming cost V 4 bases and J 2 bases; bases outside gene matches: 3. The CDR3 runs to 14 residues. Germline loops: CDR1 SGHKS, CDR2 YYEKEE (reference sequence). The DNA of the CDR3 is TGTGCCAGCAGCCTACAGGGGGCTCAAGAGACCCAGTACTTC. This gives the protein CASSLQGAQETQYF.

The V call is TRBV12-5, the J call TRBJ1-5; unclear D gene. CDR1 is LGHNT, CDR2 FRNRAP, per germline. V was cut by 2 bases and J by 5 bases, with 19 bases left in between. The CDR3 totals 17 residues. CDR3 DNA: TGTGCTAGTGGTTTGTGCCACACACGACGTATTCATCAGCCCCAGCATTTT. Translation gives CASGLCHTRRIHQPQHF.

V usage is TRBV4-1 and J usage is TRBJ1-1, with D perhaps matching TRBD1 (6 bases). The V gene's germline CDR1 is MGHRA and CDR2 YSYEKL. The CDR3 is made up of 15 amino acids. With 4 bases removed from V and 0 bases from J, the gap between germline ends came to 12 bases. CDR3 sequence (DNA): TGCGCCAGCAGCCTCGAGGACAGAATGAACACTGAAGCTTTCTTT. Encoded protein: CASSLEDRMNTEAFF.

The genes are TRBV5-4 and TRBJ2-2; TRBD2 agrees at 7 bases. CDR1 is SGHNT and CDR2 is YYREEE in the germline V gene (reference sequence). This CDR3 has 16 residues. Trimming took 1 base from V and 4 from J; bases not matched to a gene: 7. The CDR3 DNA sequence: TGTGCCAGCAGCTTGTTTGCGGGAGTGCGCACCGGGGAGCTGTTTTTT. Amino acids: CASSLFAGVRTGELFF.

The gene calls are TRBV30 and TRBJ2-7, with 9 bases lining up with TRBD1. V lost 3 bases and J lost 3; bases outside the gene matches: 12. The CDR3 is 16 residues long. Looked up from germline, CDR1 is GTSNPN and CDR2 is SVGIG (reference sequence). CDR3 nucleotide sequence: TGTGCCTGGAGCCTAGCCGGGACAGGGAAAGGCTACGAGCAGTACTTC. It translates to CAWSLAGTGKGYEQYF.

In its sample, this clone was seen a few times. The rearrangement joins TRBV6-5 to TRBJ1-1; tentatively, D is TRBD1 (5 bases). The CDR3 contains 13 residues. The V end lost 6 bases, the J end lost 1 base, and 9 bases lay between the germline ends. Germline V CDR1 and CDR2: MNHEY, SVGAGI. CDR3 in DNA: TGTGCCAGCAGGTATACAGGGAACACTGAAGCTTTCTTT. Amino acid sequence: CASRYTGNTEAFF.